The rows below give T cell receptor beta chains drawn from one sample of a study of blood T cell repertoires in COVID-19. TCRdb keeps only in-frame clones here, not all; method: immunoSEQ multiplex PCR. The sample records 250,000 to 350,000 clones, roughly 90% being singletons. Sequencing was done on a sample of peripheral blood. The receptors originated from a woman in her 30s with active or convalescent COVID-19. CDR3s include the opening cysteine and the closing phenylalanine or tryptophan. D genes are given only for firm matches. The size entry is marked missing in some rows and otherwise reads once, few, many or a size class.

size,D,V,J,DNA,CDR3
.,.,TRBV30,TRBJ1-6,TGTGCCTGGAGGCGGCCCTCGGGGGCCTATAATTCACCCCTCCACTTT,CAWRRPSGAYNSPLHF
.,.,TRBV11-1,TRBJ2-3,TGTGCCAGCAGCTTCAACGGTGATACGCAGTATTTT,CASSFNGDTQYF
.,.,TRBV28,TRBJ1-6,TGTGCCAGCAGTCCAATTAGCTCCTATAATTCACCCCTCCACTTT,CASSPISSYNSPLHF
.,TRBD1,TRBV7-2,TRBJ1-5,TGTGCCAGCAGCTTTGGGGACAGGGGTTATCAGCCCCAGCATTTT,CASSFGDRGYQPQHF
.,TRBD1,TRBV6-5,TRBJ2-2,TGTGCCAGCACCCTGGACAGGGTGAGCGGGGAGCTGTTTTTT,CASTLDRVSGELFF
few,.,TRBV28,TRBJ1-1,TGTGCCAGCAGAAAAGGTGGGGGGACTGAAGCTTTCTTT,CASRKGGGTEAFF
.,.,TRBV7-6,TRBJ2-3,TGTGCCAGCAGCTTTAGCAGCGGAAGCACAGATACGCAGTATTTT,CASSFSSGSTDTQYF
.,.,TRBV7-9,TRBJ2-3,TGTGCCAGCAGCCCCCGAGGGAGCACAGATACGCAGTATTTT,CASSPRGSTDTQYF
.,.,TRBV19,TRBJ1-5,TGTGCCAGTAGTATCGGGGGGTTTTTGGGCAATCAGCCCCAGCATTTT,CASSIGGFLGNQPQHF
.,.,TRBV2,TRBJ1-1,TGTGCCAGCAGGGGAGAGGGTACTGAAGCTTTCTTT,CASRGEGTEAFF
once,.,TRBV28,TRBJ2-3,TGTGCCAGCAGTCCAAGGGGGCCGGGGGCCCGCACAGATACGCAGTATTTT,CASSPRGPGARTDTQYF
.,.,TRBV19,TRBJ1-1,TGTGCCGGTTTGGGGCAAAACACTGAAGCTTTCTTT,CAGLGQNTEAFF
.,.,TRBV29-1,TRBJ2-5,TGCAGCGTTGAGGAGGCCCGAGAGACCCAGTACTTC,CSVEEARETQYF
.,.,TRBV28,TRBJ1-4,TGTGCCAGCAGTTCACCACAGGGTGGGGAAAAACTGTTTTTT,CASSSPQGGEKLFF
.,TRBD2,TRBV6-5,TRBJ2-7,TGTGCCAGCAGTTCACTTAGCGGGGGGTCCTCCTACGAGCAGTACTTC,CASSSLSGGSSYEQYF
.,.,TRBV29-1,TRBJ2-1,TGCAGCGCCACGACAGATAACCTAAGGGATGAGCAGTTCTTC,CSATTDNLRDEQFF
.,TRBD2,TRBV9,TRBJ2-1,TGTGCCAGCAGCGTTCCTGCGGGGGGGCCCCACAATGAGCAGTTCTTC,CASSVPAGGPHNEQFF
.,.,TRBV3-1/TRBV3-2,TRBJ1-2,TGTGCCAGCAGCCACCATACAGGGAATGGCTACACCTTC,CASSHHTGNGYTF
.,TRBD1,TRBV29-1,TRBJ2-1,TGCAGCGTTGAATTCGGGACAGGGAGCTCCTACAATGAGCAGTTCTTC,CSVEFGTGSSYNEQFF
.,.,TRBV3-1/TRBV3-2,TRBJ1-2,TGTGCCAGCAGCCGGAACAGGGTGGGTGGCTACACCTTC,CASSRNRVGGYTF
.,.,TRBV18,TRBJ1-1,TGTGCCAGCTCCCCTAAAGAAGGGACACTGAACACTGAAGCTTTCTTT,CASSPKEGTLNTEAFF
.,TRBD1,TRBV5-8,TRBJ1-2,TGTGCCAGCAGCTTGGGGGTAGGGGGCGCGACGAACTATGGCTACACCTTC,CASSLGVGGATNYGYTF
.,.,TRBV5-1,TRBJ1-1,TGCGCCAGCAGCTTGGGCGCCGGGGGGAGTAGAGCTTTCTTT,CASSLGAGGSRAFF
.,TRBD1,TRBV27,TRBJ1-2,TGTGCCAGCAGTTTCCTCGACAGGGCCGGCTATGGCTACACCTTC,CASSFLDRAGYGYTF
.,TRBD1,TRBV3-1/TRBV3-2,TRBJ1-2,TGTGCCAGCAGCCTGGGGACAGGGAACTATGGCTACACCTTC,CASSLGTGNYGYTF
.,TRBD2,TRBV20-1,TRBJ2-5,TGCAGTGCTAGTTTAGGGACTAGCGGAGTAGAGACCCAGTACTTC,CSASLGTSGVETQYF
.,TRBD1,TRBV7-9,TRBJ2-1,TGTGCCAGCAGCTCGACAGGGTCCAATGAGCAGTTCTTC,CASSSTGSNEQFF
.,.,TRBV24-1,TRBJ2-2,TGTGCCACCCGGGGGGCAGTGAACACCGGGGAGCTGTTTTTT,CATRGAVNTGELFF
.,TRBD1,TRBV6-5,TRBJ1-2,TGTGCCAGCAGCGACAGGGCCTCTAACTATGGCTACACCTTC,CASSDRASNYGYTF
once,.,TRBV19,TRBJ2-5,TGTGCCAGTAGTGAAGGGGCTTGGGAGACCCAGTACTTC,CASSEGAWETQYF